Each of the 26 T cell receptor beta chains below was sequenced from the same sample in a study of cytomegalovirus exposure and HLA in healthy donors. Clones were read by immunoSEQ multiplex PCR, and TCRdb kept only the in-frame ones, dropping some. Of around 93,000 clones detected, 85% appear once; the ten largest clones hold roughly 20%. The material sequenced was PBMCs. These receptors were taken from a man aged 18 to 29 in good health and CMV-seropositive.

The chain recombines TRBV6-1 with TRBJ1-1; a possible D gene is TRBD1 (6 bases). CDR1 is MNHNS, CDR2 SASEGT, per germline. The CDR3 has 14 amino acids. The V end lost 5 bases, the J end lost 0 bases, and 10 bases lay between the germline ends. The CDR3 DNA is TGTGCCAGCAGTTCGGACAGAATGAACACTGAAGCTTTCTTT. Residues: CASSSDRMNTEAFF.

The V gene is TRBV6-5, the J gene TRBJ1-1; 9 bases map to TRBD1. The CDR3 length is 16 residues. Germline lookup yields CDR1 MNHEY and CDR2 SVGAGI. J was trimmed by 4 bases and V by 2 bases; bases with no gene match: 8. The CDR3 is CASSYAQGTGSTEAFF. CDR3 in DNA: TGTGCCAGCAGTTACGCCCAAGGGACAGGGAGCACTGAAGCTTTCTTT.

V usage is TRBV19 and J usage is TRBJ2-2; D might be TRBD2 (5 bases). Germline CDR1 is LNHDA and CDR2 is SQIVND (reference sequence). The germline V and J ends were trimmed by 5 bases and 1 base, with 11 bases remaining between them. The CDR3 runs 15 residues. CDR3 residues: CASSPGRVNTGELFF. CDR3 coding DNA: TGTGCCAGTAGTCCGGGGAGAGTGAACACCGGGGAGCTGTTTTTT.

The rearrangement uses TRBV5-1 and TRBJ2-2; possibly TRBD1 for D (6 bases). The CDR3 spans 15 residues. Trimming cost V 5 bases and J 2 bases, with 13 bases left between them. Germline V gives CDR1 SGHRS, CDR2 YFSETQ. The DNA of the CDR3 is TGCGCCAGCAGACGGACAGCGGCAAACACCGGGGAGCTGTTTTTT. Translated, it gives CASRRTAANTGELFF.

The chain links TRBV10-3 to TRBJ1-2; the D gene is possibly TRBD1 (6 bases). The germline V gene encodes CDR1 ENHRY and CDR2 SYGVKD. The CDR3 runs to 16 residues. The germline V and J ends were trimmed by 6 bases and 7 bases, with 24 bases remaining between them. The CDR3 protein is CAIRVGWGHPTPGYTF. CDR3 sequence (DNA): TGTGCCATCAGAGTGGGATGGGGACACCCCACCCCTGGCTACACCTTC.

This chain uses TRBV28 with TRBJ1-2; D remains ambiguous. Trimming removed 2 bases from V and 4 bases from J, with 17 bases in between. In germline, CDR1 is MDHEN, CDR2 SYDVKM. There are 16 residues in the CDR3. The CDR3 DNA follows: TGTGCCAGCAGTTTACCCCCCCCGAGGACTTTCTATGGCTACACCTTC. Translating it yields CASSLPPPRTFYGYTF.

The chain has TRBV18 and TRBJ2-1; 8 bases are a match to TRBD2. The CDR3 spans 15 residues. Trimming at V came to 0 bases and at J to 9 bases, leaving 7 bases not matched to a gene. The germline gives CDR1 KGHSH, CDR2 LQKENI. The CDR3 DNA is TGTGCCAGCTCACCACCGGGATTAGCGGGAATTGAGCAGTTCTTC. Protein product: CASSPPGLAGIEQFF. The whole variable domain, filled in from reference TRBV18 and TRBJ2-1, reads NAGVMQNPRHLVRRRGQEARLRCSPMKGHSHVYWYRQLPEEGLKFMVYLQKENIIDESGMPKERFSAEFPKEGPSILRIQQVVRGDSAAYFCASSPPGLAGIEQFFGPGTRLTVL.

The V gene is TRBV5-1, the J gene TRBJ2-5; 7 nucleotides line up with TRBD1. The CDR3 extends over 14 amino acids. V dropped 2 bases and J dropped 2; count of bases not matched to a gene: 3. Germline assignment: CDR1 SGHRS and CDR2 YFSETQ. The CDR3 nucleotides are TGCGCCAGCAGCTTCGGCAGGGGGCAAGAGACCCAGTACTTC. This sequence encodes CASSFGRGQETQYF.

The chain's CDR3 is CASSDGRGDGHNEQFF. Here the CDR3 DNA reads TGTGCCAGCAGTGACGGGCGGGGGGACGGCCACAATGAGCAGTTCTTC. The chain is built from TRBV6-4 and TRBJ2-1; 8 bases match TRBD2. V shed 2 bases, J shed 5 bases, and the junction held 8 bases outside the gene matches. The CDR3 has 16 amino acids. Germline CDR1 reads MRHNA; CDR2 reads SNTAGT.

This clone has only one observation. V and J are TRBV28 and TRBJ2-7, with D hard to call. Trimming cost V 6 bases and J 4 bases, with 10 bases left between them. There are 12 residues in the CDR3. CDR1 and CDR2 from the germline V gene are MDHEN and SYDVKM. The CDR3 spells CASSTRSYEQYV. The CDR3 DNA reads TGTGCCAGCAGCACGCGGAGTTACGAGCAGTACGTC.

The chain links TRBV27 to TRBJ2-7, with D possibly matching TRBD2 (5 bases). CDR3 length equals 15 residues. CDR1 and CDR2 from the germline V gene are MNHEY and SMNVEV (reference sequence). The V gene lost 0 bases and the J gene lost 7 bases, with 16 bases spanning the gap. CDR3 in DNA: TGTGCCAGCAGTTTATCGCATCCCTCTCGAGGGGAGCAGTACTTC. It encodes CASSLSHPSRGEQYF.

CDR3 sequence reads: CASTGAFNEKLFF. In DNA form, the CDR3 reads TGTGCCAGCACGGGAGCCTTTAATGAAAAACTGTTTTTT. V gene TRBV28 combines with J gene TRBJ1-4; unclear D gene. This CDR3 is built from 13 residues. Germline V gives CDR1 MDHEN, CDR2 SYDVKM. V was trimmed by 7 bases and J by 4 bases, leaving 10 bases between them.

The sample holds one count of this clone. The J gene is TRBJ2-1, the V gene TRBV27, with a tentative D call TRBD2 (6 bases). V was shortened by 8 bases and J by 7 bases, with 21 bases between the two germline ends. Germline lookup yields CDR1 MNHEY and CDR2 SMNVEV (reference sequence). The length of the CDR3 is 15 residues. CDR3 sequence: CASALEGIARNEQFF. DNA of the CDR3: TGTGCCAGCGCACTGGAGGGAATAGCGAGGAATGAGCAGTTCTTC.

The chain employs TRBV4-2 and TRBJ2-1; TRBD2 might be the D (6 bases). Germline lookup yields CDR1 LGHNA and CDR2 YNFKEQ. The CDR3 is 18 residues long. Deletions cut 4 bases from V and 7 bases from J, with 26 bases between. CDR3 DNA sequence: TGTGCCAGCAGCCTGAATGCTTATGGTGGAGGGCCTATAAATGAGCAGTTCTTC. This codes for CASSLNAYGGGPINEQFF.

The rearrangement uses TRBV5-1 and TRBJ2-3; a weak D match, TRBD1 (6 bases). Germline V gene sequence: CDR1 SGHRS, CDR2 YFSETQ. Trimming removed 4 bases from V and 1 base from J, with 16 bases in between. The CDR3 contains 16 residues. Here the CDR3 reads CASSQKAGVGTDTQYF. The CDR3 DNA is TGCGCCAGCAGCCAAAAGGCAGGGGTTGGCACAGATACGCAGTATTTT.

The chain combines TRBV27 with TRBJ2-7; tentatively, D is TRBD1 (6 bases). CDR3 length: 13 residues. Trimming removed 5 bases from V and 2 bases from J, with 10 bases in between. Germline V gene data show CDR1 as MNHEY and CDR2 as SMNVEV (reference sequence). The CDR3 protein is CASSQGRAYEQYF. The CDR3, as DNA: TGTGCCAGCAGTCAGGGGCGCGCCTACGAGCAGTACTTC.

The chain combines TRBV15 with TRBJ1-1; 8 nucleotides agree with TRBD1. The CDR3 covers 17 residues. CDR1 LNHNV and CDR2 YYDKDF come from the germline V gene (reference sequence). V lost 0 bases to trimming and J lost 3 bases; unmatched junction nucleotides: 9. The CDR3 DNA reads TGTGCCACCAGCAGAGATATAACGACAGGGGACTACACTGAAGCTTTCTTT. This sequence encodes CATSRDITTGDYTEAFF.

The chain joins TRBV6-5 to TRBJ2-1; 11 bases match TRBD1. Germline V gene lookup returns CDR1 MNHEY and CDR2 SVGAGI. V shed 3 bases and J 7 bases; nucleotides not matched to a gene: 8. The CDR3 covers 16 residues. The CDR3 sequence: CASSYRGQGAANEQFF. CDR3 in DNA: TGTGCCAGCAGTTATCGTGGACAGGGGGCCGCTAATGAGCAGTTCTTC.

This chain uses TRBV7-9 with TRBJ2-2, with TRBD2 identical over 8 bases. The CDR3 consists of 15 residues. Germline assignment: CDR1 SEHNR and CDR2 FQNEAQ (reference sequence). V gave up 3 bases and J gave up 7 bases; unmatched junction bases: 7. The CDR3 here is CASSLRAGVNGELFF. The CDR3 DNA sequence: TGTGCCAGCAGCTTGAGAGCGGGAGTTAACGGGGAGCTGTTTTTT.

This clone was recorded many times. The V gene is TRBV6-1, the J gene TRBJ2-2; TRBD2 is a possible D gene (5 bases). Looked up from germline, CDR1 is MNHNS and CDR2 is SASEGT. With 4 bases removed from V and 1 base from J, the gap between germline ends came to 13 bases. The length of the CDR3 is 16 residues. The CDR3 loop is CASSVSGAMNTGELFF. As DNA, the CDR3 is TGTGCCAGCAGTGTGAGCGGAGCTATGAACACCGGGGAGCTGTTTTTT.

The rearrangement joins TRBV6-1 to TRBJ2-5, with TRBD2 identical over 7 bases. V lost 1 base, J lost 4 bases, and 9 bases stayed unmatched. CDR1 is MNHNS, CDR2 SASEGT, per germline. The CDR3 is 16 amino acids. CDR3 bases: TGTGCCAGCAGTGAAGAGCTCATCGCGGGAGCAGAGACCCAGTACTTC. Its protein product is CASSEELIAGAETQYF.

The rearrangement links TRBV5-1 to TRBJ2-7, with 9 bases aligning to TRBD1. The germline V gene encodes CDR1 SGHRS and CDR2 YFSETQ. The CDR3 totals 18 residues. The ends lost 1 base at V and 3 bases at J; junction bases unmatched: 14. CDR3 in DNA: TGCGCCAGCAGCTTGAAGAGGAAGGACAGGGGCTACTTCTACGAGCAGTACTTC. It encodes CASSLKRKDRGYFYEQYF.

The rearrangement joins TRBV6-5 to TRBJ1-1; D call uncertain. The length of the CDR3 is 15 residues. V was cut by 0 bases and J by 7 bases, with 15 bases left in between. Germline V lookup: CDR1 MNHEY, CDR2 SVGAGI. The CDR3 is CASSYSTSEVGEAFF. CDR3 sequence (DNA): TGTGCCAGCAGTTACTCGACATCAGAAGTCGGTGAAGCTTTCTTT.

The rearrangement joins TRBV4-1 to TRBJ2-7; tentative D call: TRBD1 (6 bases). The CDR3 loop spans 19 amino acids. Per germline, CDR1 MGHRA and CDR2 YSYEKL. Trimming took off 3 bases at V and 5 bases at J, with 29 bases between the two ends. CDR3 DNA: TGCGCCAGCAGCCAGTATTATGCAGGGGACCGCCTTCCCCGCCACGAGCAGTACTTC. This sequence encodes CASSQYYAGDRLPRHEQYF.

This clone was counted a single time. The chain recombines TRBV5-4 with TRBJ2-3; a weak D match, TRBD2 (5 bases). The CDR3 is 14 residues long. V was pared by 6 bases and J by 2 bases, with 13 bases between. Germline assignment: CDR1 SGHNT and CDR2 YYREEE (reference sequence). This CDR3 reads CASTPTGSTDTQYF. CDR3 coding DNA: TGTGCCAGCACCCCAACGGGATCCACAGATACGCAGTATTTT.

The rearrangement links TRBV27 to TRBJ1-3; 8 positions agree with TRBD1. The trim removed 5 bases at V and 4 bases at J, leaving 13 bases unmatched. Germline CDR1 and CDR2: MNHEY and SMNVEV (reference sequence). This CDR3 has 17 amino acids. CDR3 region: CASSPRTGNFVGNTIYF. The CDR3 bases are TGTGCCAGCAGTCCTCGGACAGGGAACTTTGTGGGAAACACCATATATTTT.